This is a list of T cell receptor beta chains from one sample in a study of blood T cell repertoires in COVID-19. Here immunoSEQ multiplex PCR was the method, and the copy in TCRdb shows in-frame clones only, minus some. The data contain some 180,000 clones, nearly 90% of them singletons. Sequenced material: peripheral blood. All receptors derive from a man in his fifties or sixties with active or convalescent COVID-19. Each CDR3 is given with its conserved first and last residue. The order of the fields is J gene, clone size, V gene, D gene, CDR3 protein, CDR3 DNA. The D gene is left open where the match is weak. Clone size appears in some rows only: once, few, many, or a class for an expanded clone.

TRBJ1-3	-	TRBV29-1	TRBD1	CSVRTGNVPTIYF	TGCAGCGTTCGGACAGGGAATGTGCCGACCATATATTTT
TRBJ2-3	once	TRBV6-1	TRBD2	CASSEALRLAGGRNTQYF	TGTGCCAGCAGTGAAGCGCTTCGGCTAGCGGGGGGCCGGAATACGCAGTATTTT
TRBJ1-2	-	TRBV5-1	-	CASSLGRGPYGYTF	TGCGCCAGCAGCTTGGGGAGGGGCCCCTATGGCTACACCTTC
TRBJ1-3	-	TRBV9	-	CASSSQGGTGNTIYF	TGTGCCAGCAGCTCGCAGGGTGGAACTGGAAACACCATATATTTT
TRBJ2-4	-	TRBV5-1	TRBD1	CASSLGDRGNIQYF	TGCGCCAGCAGCTTGGGGGACAGGGGGAACATTCAGTACTTC
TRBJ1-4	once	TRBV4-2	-	CASSHQQGRDEKLFF	TGTGCCAGCAGCCATCAACAGGGTAGAGATGAAAAACTGTTTTTT
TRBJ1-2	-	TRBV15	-	CATSRDWGGPGGYTF	TGTGCCACCAGCAGAGATTGGGGGGGGCCGGGAGGCTACACCTTC
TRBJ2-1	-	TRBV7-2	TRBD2	CASSLASGGFNEQFF	TGTGCCAGCAGCTTAGCTAGCGGGGGATTCAATGAGCAGTTCTTC
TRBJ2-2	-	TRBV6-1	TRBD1	CASSESRTGHTGELFF	TGTGCCAGCAGTGAATCCCGGACAGGCCACACCGGGGAGCTGTTTTTT
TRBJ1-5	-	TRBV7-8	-	CASSPGGRNQPQHF	TGTGCCAGCAGCCCCGGGGGACGCAATCAGCCCCAGCATTTT
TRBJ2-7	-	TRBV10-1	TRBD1	CASLNRDRGIGYYEQYF	TGCGCCAGCCTAAACCGGGACAGGGGTATCGGGTACTACGAGCAGTACTTC
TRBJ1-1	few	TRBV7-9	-	CASSLRESTEAFF	TGTGCCAGCAGCTTACGGGAGAGCACTGAAGCTTTCTTT
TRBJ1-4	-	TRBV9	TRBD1	CASSVGGQGREKLFF	TGTGCCAGCAGCGTAGGTGGACAGGGGCGTGAAAAACTGTTTTTT
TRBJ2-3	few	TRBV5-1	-	CASSLWQDTDTQYF	TGCGCCAGCAGCTTGTGGCAGGACACAGATACGCAGTATTTT
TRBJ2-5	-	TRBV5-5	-	CASSLRREETQYF	TGTGCCAGCAGCTTGCGTAGGGAGGAGACCCAGTACTTC
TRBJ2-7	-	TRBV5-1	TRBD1	CASSSGTDNFYEQYF	TGCGCCAGCAGCTCCGGGACAGACAATTTCTACGAGCAGTACTTC
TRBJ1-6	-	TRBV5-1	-	CASSPAGLYNSPLHF	TGCGCCAGCAGCCCGGCAGGACTCTATAATTCACCCCTCCACTTT
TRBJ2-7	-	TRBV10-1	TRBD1	CASSPGQESLSYEQYF	TGCGCCAGCAGCCCCGGACAGGAAAGCCTATCCTACGAGCAGTACTTC
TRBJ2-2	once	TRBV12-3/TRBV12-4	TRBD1	CASRDWTGDELFF	TGTGCCAGCAGAGACTGGACAGGGGATGAGCTGTTTTTT
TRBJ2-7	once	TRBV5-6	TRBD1	CASSFPGTGREQYF	TGTGCCAGCAGCTTTCCCGGGACAGGGCGCGAGCAGTACTTC
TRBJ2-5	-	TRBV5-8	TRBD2	CASSPWSGGGETQYF	TGTGCCAGCAGCCCCTGGAGCGGGGGCGGGGAGACCCAGTACTTC
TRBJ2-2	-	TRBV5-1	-	CASSLAGVGNTGELFF	TGCGCCAGCAGCTTGGCAGGGGTAGGGAACACCGGGGAGCTGTTTTTT
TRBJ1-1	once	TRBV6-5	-	CASSYSGALNTEAFF	TGTGCCAGCAGTTACTCTGGGGCCCTGAACACTGAAGCTTTCTTT
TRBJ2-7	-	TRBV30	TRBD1	CAWSSMTGASGQYF	TGTGCCTGGAGTTCAATGACAGGGGCCTCGGGGCAGTACTTC
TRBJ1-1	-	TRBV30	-	CAWTLSLTQTLNTEAFF	TGTGCCTGGACCCTGTCCTTAACCCAGACACTCAACACTGAAGCTTTCTTT
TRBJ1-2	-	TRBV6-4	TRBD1	CASRGQVRDYTF	TGTGCCAGCAGGGGACAGGTCCGCGACTACACCTTC
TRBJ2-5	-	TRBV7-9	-	CASSWSTGGAETQYF	TGTGCCAGCAGCTGGTCGACTGGCGGGGCGGAGACCCAGTACTTC
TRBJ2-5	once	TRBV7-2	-	CASSPSPRAGRRETQYF	TGTGCCAGCAGCCCATCGCCTAGGGCTGGTCGGAGGGAGACCCAGTACTTC
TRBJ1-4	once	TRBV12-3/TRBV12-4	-	CASTGATNEKLFF	TGTGCCAGTACAGGCGCAACTAATGAAAAACTGTTTTTT
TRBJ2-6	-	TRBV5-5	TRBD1	CASSSFPGQPNSGANVLTF	TGTGCCAGCAGCTCCTTCCCGGGACAGCCGAACTCTGGGGCCAACGTCCTGACTTTC
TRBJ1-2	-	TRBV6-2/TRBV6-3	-	CASSYSTRDYTF	TGTGCCAGCAGTTACTCGACGAGGGACTACACCTTC
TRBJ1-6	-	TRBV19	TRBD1	CASDPTGRPRGGSPLHF	TGTGCCAGTGATCCGACAGGGCGGCCAAGGGGCGGGTCACCCCTCCACTTT
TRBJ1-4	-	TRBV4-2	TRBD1	CASSQEGQGGEKLFF	TGTGCCAGCAGCCAAGAAGGACAGGGTGGGGAAAAACTGTTTTTT
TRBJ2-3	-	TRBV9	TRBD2	CASSVGFSGGSTDTQYF	TGTGCCAGCAGCGTAGGGTTTAGCGGGGGGAGCACAGATACGCAGTATTTT
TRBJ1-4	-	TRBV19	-	CASSIGLRGRTNEKLFF	TGTGCCAGTAGTATAGGCCTCAGGGGAAGGACTAATGAAAAACTGTTTTTT
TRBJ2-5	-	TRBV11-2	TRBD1	CASSNRRSTGGYQETQYF	TGTGCCAGCAGTAACCGGAGGTCCACAGGGGGGTACCAAGAGACCCAGTACTTC
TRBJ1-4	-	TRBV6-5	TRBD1	CASSRGQGREKLFF	TGTGCCAGCAGTCGAGGACAGGGCCGGGAAAAACTGTTTTTT
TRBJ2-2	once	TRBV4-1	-	CASSHAPGFANTGELFF	TGCGCCAGCAGCCATGCCCCGGGGTTCGCGAACACCGGGGAGCTGTTTTTT
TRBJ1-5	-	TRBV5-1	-	CASSLAGTRGEPQHF	TGCGCCAGCAGCTTGGCCGGGACACGGGGCGAGCCCCAGCATTTT
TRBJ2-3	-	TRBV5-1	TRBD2	CASSLGLLAGITDTQYF	TGCGCCAGCAGCTTGGGTCTACTAGCGGGGATCACAGATACGCAGTATTTT
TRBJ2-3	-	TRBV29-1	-	CSVEGGKGTDTQYF	TGCAGCGTTGAAGGAGGGAAAGGCACAGATACGCAGTATTTT
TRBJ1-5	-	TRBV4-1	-	CASSQGGHHSNQPQHF	TGCGCCAGCAGCCAAGGGGGACATCATAGCAATCAGCCCCAGCATTTT
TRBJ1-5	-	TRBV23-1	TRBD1	CASSTIKGQSNQPQHF	TGCGCCAGCAGTACAATAAAGGGACAGAGCAATCAGCCCCAGCATTTT
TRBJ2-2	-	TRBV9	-	CASSVLGGNTGELFF	TGTGCCAGCAGCGTATTAGGGGGGAACACCGGGGAGCTGTTTTTT
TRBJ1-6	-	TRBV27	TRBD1	CASSLREQGARNSPLHF	TGTGCCAGCAGTTTGCGGGAACAGGGGGCGAGAAATTCACCCCTCCACTTT
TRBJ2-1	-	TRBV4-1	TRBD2	CASSPRVSGGAYEQFF	TGCGCCAGCAGCCCAAGGGTTAGCGGGGGGGCCTATGAGCAGTTCTTC
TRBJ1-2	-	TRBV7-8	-	CASSSRPDINYGYTF	TGTGCCAGCAGTTCACGCCCCGACATTAACTATGGCTACACCTTC
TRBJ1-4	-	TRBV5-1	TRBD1	CASSLGQGAANEKLFF	TGCGCCAGCAGCCTGGGACAGGGGGCAGCTAATGAAAAACTGTTTTTT
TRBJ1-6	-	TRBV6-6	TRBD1	CASWDRDNSPLHF	TGTGCCAGCTGGGACAGGGACAATTCACCCCTCCACTTT
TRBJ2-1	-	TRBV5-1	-	CASEEEASSDNEQFF	TGCGCCAGCGAAGAGGAAGCGTCCTCCGACAATGAGCAGTTCTTC
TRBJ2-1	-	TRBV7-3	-	CASSLLGVRQGYNEQFF	TGTGCCAGCAGCTTATTAGGGGTTCGGCAGGGCTACAATGAGCAGTTCTTC
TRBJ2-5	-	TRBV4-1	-	CASSQDGLYQETQYF	TGCGCCAGCAGCCAAGACGGGTTGTACCAAGAGACCCAGTACTTC
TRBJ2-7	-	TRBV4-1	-	CASSLGGPRYEQYF	TGCGCCAGCAGCCTCGGGGGGCCCCGGTACGAGCAGTACTTC
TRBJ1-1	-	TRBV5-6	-	CASSFNWNTEAFF	TGTGCCAGCAGCTTCAATTGGAACACTGAAGCTTTCTTT
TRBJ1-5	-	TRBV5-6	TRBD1	CASSLGRGTQHF	TGTGCCAGCAGCTTGGGCAGGGGGACCCAGCATTTT
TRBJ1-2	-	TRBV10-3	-	CAISERVTGLYGYTF	TGTGCCATCAGTGAGCGGGTTACAGGGCTCTATGGCTACACCTTC